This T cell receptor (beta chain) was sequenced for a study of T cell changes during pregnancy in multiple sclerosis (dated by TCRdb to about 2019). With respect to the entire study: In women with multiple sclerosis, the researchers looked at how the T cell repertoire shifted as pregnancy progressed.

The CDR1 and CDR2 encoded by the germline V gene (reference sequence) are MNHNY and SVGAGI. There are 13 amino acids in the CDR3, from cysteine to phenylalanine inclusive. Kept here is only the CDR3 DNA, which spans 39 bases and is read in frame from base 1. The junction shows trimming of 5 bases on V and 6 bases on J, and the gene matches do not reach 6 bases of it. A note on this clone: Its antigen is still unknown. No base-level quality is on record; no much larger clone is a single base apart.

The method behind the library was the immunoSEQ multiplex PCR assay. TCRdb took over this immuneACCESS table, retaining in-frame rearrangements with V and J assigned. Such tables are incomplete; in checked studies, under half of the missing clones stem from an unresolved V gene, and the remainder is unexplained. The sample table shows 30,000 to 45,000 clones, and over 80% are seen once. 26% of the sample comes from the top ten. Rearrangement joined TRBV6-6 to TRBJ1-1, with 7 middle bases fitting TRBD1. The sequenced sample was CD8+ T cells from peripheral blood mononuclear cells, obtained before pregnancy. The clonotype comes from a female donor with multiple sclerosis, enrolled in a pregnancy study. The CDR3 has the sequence CASSHGQDPEAFF. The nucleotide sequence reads TGTGCCAGCAGTCATGGACAGGACCCTGAAGCTTTCTTT.